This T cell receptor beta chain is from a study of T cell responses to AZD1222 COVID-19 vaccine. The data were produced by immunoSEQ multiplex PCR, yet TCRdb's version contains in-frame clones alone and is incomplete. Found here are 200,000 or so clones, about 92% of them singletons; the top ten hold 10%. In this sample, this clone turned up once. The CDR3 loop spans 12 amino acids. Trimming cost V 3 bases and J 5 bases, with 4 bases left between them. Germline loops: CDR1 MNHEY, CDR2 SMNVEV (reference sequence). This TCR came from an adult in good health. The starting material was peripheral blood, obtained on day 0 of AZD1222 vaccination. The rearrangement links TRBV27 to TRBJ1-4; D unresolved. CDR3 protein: CASSFPNEKLFF. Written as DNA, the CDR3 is TGTGCCAGCAGTTTCCCAAATGAAAAACTGTTTTTT.